A single T cell receptor beta chain is shown here with its context. Its specificity is unknown. The repertoire was sequenced with immunoSEQ multiplex PCR; TCRdb's copy has only in-frame clones and lacks some. The sample includes 2 million to 2.5 million clones, approximately 94% seen only once; the top ten take about 0.13%. This CDR3 is built from 14 residues. CDR1 and CDR2 from the germline V gene are LNHNV and YYDKDF (reference sequence). Trimming left V 2 bases short and J 0 bases short, with 8 bases between. The data were obtained in a study of shared clonotypes between healthy human individuals. Regarding the study as a whole: Against clonotypes common to all four donors, non-shared ones had lower generation probabilities.

The TCR comes from a man between 18 and 29 years old in good health. The sequenced sample was naive CD4+ T cells sorted from blood. Subset noted: CD45RA+ positively selected. The chain has TRBV15 and TRBJ2-7; perhaps TRBD1 as D (6 bases). Written as DNA, the CDR3 is TGTGCCACCAGCAGACAGGGGTTCTCCTACGAGCAGTACTTC. Translating it yields CATSRQGFSYEQYF.